The 21 T cell receptor beta chains listed next were all sequenced from one sample in a study of PD-1 blockade in mismatch repair-deficient tumors. Measured with immunoSEQ multiplex PCR; TCRdb has only the in-frame clones, and not every one. This sample has around 68,000 clones, with 78% found just once. The source was peripheral blood, collected 2 weeks after starting pembrolizumab. Receptor source: an adult with mismatch repair-deficient cancer.

The rearrangement joins TRBV6-6 to TRBJ1-3; no firm D call. V lost 6 bases and J lost 0, with 12 bases in between. Germline CDR1 and CDR2: MNHNY and SVGAGI (reference sequence). The CDR3 covers 15 residues. The CDR3 DNA reads as TGTGCCAGCAGCCTACTTAAGGGCTCTGGAAACACCATATATTTT. This encodes CASSLLKGSGNTIYF.

This chain joins TRBV19 and TRBJ1-2; 7 bases are a match to TRBD1. The CDR3 consists of 15 residues. The junction had 11 bases not matched to a gene; V was cut back by 6 bases and J by 4 bases. Germline V gives CDR1 LNHDA, CDR2 SQIVND (reference sequence). CDR3 in amino acids: CASRTNLGGGYGYTF. Here the CDR3 DNA reads TGTGCCAGTAGGACGAATTTAGGGGGCGGCTATGGCTACACCTTC.

This chain uses TRBV27 with TRBJ1-5, with D unclear. The length of the CDR3 is 14 residues. Trimming shortened V by 5 bases and J by 7 bases, and 15 bases separated the two germline ends. Germline CDR1 reads MNHEY; CDR2 reads SMNVEV (reference sequence). The chain's CDR3 is CASSPRPGNQPQHF. CDR3 DNA sequence: TGTGCCAGCAGTCCCCGCCCGGGGAACCAGCCCCAGCATTTT.

This chain connects TRBV30 to TRBJ1-5, with D hard to call. This CDR3 contains 14 residues. V dropped 0 bases and J dropped 5 bases, with 11 bases sitting between them. Germline CDR1 GTSNPN, CDR2 SVGIG (reference sequence). In nucleotides, the CDR3 is TGTGCCTGGAGTGTACAACCTGGGGATCAGCCCCAGCATTTT. The encoded protein is CAWSVQPGDQPQHF.

DNA for the CDR3: TGTGCCAGCAGCTTGACAGGGGGCATCACTGAAGCTTTCTTT. Its protein product is CASSLTGGITEAFF. This chain connects TRBV11-2 to TRBJ1-1; 10 nucleotides match TRBD1. V shed 3 bases, J shed 4 bases, and the junction held 2 bases outside the gene matches. The CDR3 length is 14 residues. The V gene's germline CDR1 is SGHAT and CDR2 FQNNGV.

This chain links TRBV18 with TRBJ2-3, with TRBD2 as a possible D gene (5 bases). Germline V gene sequence: CDR1 KGHSH, CDR2 LQKENI. V was cut by 1 base and J by 6 bases, with 14 bases left in between. CDR3 length equals 15 residues. The CDR3 is CASSPRLTPGDTQYF. The DNA of the CDR3 is TGTGCCAGCTCACCACGTCTTACACCGGGGGATACGCAGTATTTT.

This rearrangement joins TRBV28 to TRBJ1-2; no clear D. CDR1 MDHEN and CDR2 SYDVKM come from the germline V gene. This CDR3 has 14 residues. V was clipped by 7 bases and J by 1 base, with 13 bases between them. CDR3 sequence (DNA): TGTGCCAGCAAAGGTCCGCAGTTTAACTATGGCTACACCTTC. Protein product: CASKGPQFNYGYTF.

In this sample, this clone turned up a few times. The V and J genes are TRBV5-4 and TRBJ1-2; 7 nucleotides match TRBD1. Germline CDR1 is SGHNT and CDR2 is YYREEE (reference sequence). Germline trimming cut 4 bases from V and 7 bases from J; bases unmatched to any gene: 19. The CDR3 totals 17 residues. Here the CDR3 DNA reads TGTGCCAGCAGCGATAGGACAGGTGACCCCACGCCGGGTGGCTACACCTTC. This codes for CASSDRTGDPTPGGYTF.

The chain links TRBV5-4 to TRBJ2-2; D tentatively reads TRBD1 or TRBD2 (5 bases each). The CDR3 length is 15 residues. Per germline, CDR1 SGHNT and CDR2 YYREEE (reference sequence). Trimming stripped 5 bases from V and 0 bases from J, with 11 bases between. The CDR3 nucleotides are TGTGCCAGCAGACCCGGGACGACGAACACCGGGGAGCTGTTTTTT. Residues: CASRPGTTNTGELFF.

This clone was observed a handful of times. The V gene is TRBV11-3, the J gene TRBJ2-4, with TRBD1 matching 8 bases. The germline CDR1 and CDR2 sequences are SGHNT and YENEEA. CDR3 length equals 13 residues. V shed 3 bases, J shed 6 bases, and the junction held 1 base outside the gene matches. CDR3 loop: CASSFGQGNIQYF. In DNA form, the CDR3 reads TGTGCCAGCAGCTTTGGACAGGGAAACATTCAGTACTTC.

V and J are TRBV7-9 and TRBJ2-1; tentative D call: TRBD2 (6 bases). Deletions cut 5 bases from V and 5 bases from J, with 10 bases between. Per germline, CDR1 SEHNR and CDR2 FQNEAQ (reference sequence). The CDR3 totals 13 residues. The DNA for the CDR3 is TGTGCCAGCAGCCTACTAGCCCACAATGAGCAGTTCTTC. It is translated as CASSLLAHNEQFF.

V and J are TRBV27 and TRBJ2-1, with 8 bases lining up with TRBD2. This CDR3 is built from 16 residues. Germline CDR1 is MNHEY and CDR2 is SMNVEV (reference sequence). V trimming: 6 bases; J trimming: 4 bases; junction bases outside the gene matches: 11. The CDR3 reads CASRRSGRWGYNEQFF. The DNA for the CDR3 is TGTGCCAGCAGGCGAAGCGGGAGATGGGGTTACAATGAGCAGTTCTTC.

This clone was observed many times. This sequence joins TRBV14 and TRBJ2-3; D remains unclear. The CDR3 covers 11 residues. Germline V lookup: CDR1 SGHDN, CDR2 FVKESK. Trimming removed 5 bases at V and 2 bases at J, with 2 bases between. CDR3: CASSFTDTQYF. In DNA, the CDR3 is TGTGCCAGCAGCTTCACAGATACGCAGTATTTT.

This chain links TRBV5-6 with TRBJ2-7, with 12 bases fitting TRBD2. CDR3 length: 16 residues. Germline CDR1 and CDR2: SGHDT and YYEEEE. V lost 4 bases to trimming and J lost 3 bases; unmatched junction nucleotides: 8. Written as DNA, the CDR3 is TGTGCCAGCAGCCGCGGACTAGCGGGAAGGAGCTACGAGCAGTACTTC. This translates into CASSRGLAGRSYEQYF.

Only a few counts were recorded for this clone. The V gene is TRBV6-1, the J gene TRBJ1-5; D not certain. V lost 6 bases to trimming and J lost 7 bases, with 7 bases between them. The CDR3 runs to 11 residues. Germline CDR1 MNHNS, CDR2 SASEGT. CDR3 loop: CASRTEQPQHF. CDR3 DNA: TGTGCCAGCAGAACGGAACAGCCCCAGCATTTT.

This clone was picked up a small number of times. The rearrangement joins TRBV2 to TRBJ1-1; the D gene is possibly TRBD1 (6 bases). From germline, CDR1 is SNHLY and CDR2 FYNNEI. The V gene lost 8 bases and the J gene lost 0 bases, with 16 bases spanning the gap. CDR3 length: 15 amino acids. The CDR3 is CASLTWTDLNTEAFF. The CDR3 DNA reads as TGTGCCAGCTTGACGTGGACAGACCTGAACACTGAAGCTTTCTTT.

The chain uses TRBV12-5 and TRBJ1-1; D is ambiguous. The CDR3 has 16 residues. V lost 6 bases and J lost 1, with 18 bases in between. Per germline, CDR1 LGHNT and CDR2 FRNRAP. The CDR3 DNA reads as TGTGCTAGTGGCCAGATCGTCCCAAGCGGGAACACTGAAGCTTTCTTT. Amino acids: CASGQIVPSGNTEAFF. The full variable domain, rest sourced from reference TRBV12-5 and TRBJ1-1, is DARVTQTPRHKVTEMGQEVTMRCQPILGHNTVFWYRQTMMQGLELLAYFRNRAPLDDSGMPKDRFSAEMPDATLATLKIQPSEPRDSAVYFCASGQIVPSGNTEAFFGQGTRLTVV.

This rearrangement joins TRBV6-5 to TRBJ2-1, with D uncertain. The CDR3 totals 12 residues. Looked up from germline, CDR1 is MNHEY and CDR2 is SVGAGI. Trimming removed 0 bases from V and 10 bases from J, with 7 bases in between. CDR3: CASSYSTEEQFF. The CDR3, as DNA: TGTGCCAGCAGTTACTCGACGGAAGAGCAGTTCTTC.

V and J are TRBV7-2 and TRBJ2-3, with TRBD1 identical over 9 bases. V trimming: 5 bases; J trimming: 6 bases; junction bases outside the gene matches: 12. The length of the CDR3 is 16 residues. CDR1 is SGHTA and CDR2 is FQGNSA in the germline V gene. The CDR3 coding sequence is TGTGCCAGCAGCCTACACGGACAGGGGATTACGGATACGCAGTATTTT. Residues: CASSLHGQGITDTQYF. The variable domain in full, with the rest retrieved from reference TRBV7-2 and TRBJ2-3, is GAGVSQSPSNKVTEKGKDVELRCDPISGHTALYWYRQSLGQGLEFLIYFQGNSAPDKSGLPSDRFSAERTGGSVSTLTIQRTQQEDSAVYLCASSLHGQGITDTQYFGPGTRLTVL.

The chain combines TRBV4-1 with TRBJ2-3, with 9 bases identical to TRBD2. Per germline, CDR1 MGHRA and CDR2 YSYEKL. The length of the CDR3 is 17 residues. Trimming cost V 1 base and J 5 bases; bases outside gene matches: 10. The CDR3 DNA reads TGCGCCAGCAGCCAAGGGACTAGCGCATCACGGGGAGATACGCAGTATTTT. Protein: CASSQGTSASRGDTQYF.

This clone has more than one count but fewer than ten. The chain combines TRBV6-4 with TRBJ2-1; 10 bases are shared with TRBD2. CDR3 length: 16 residues. In germline, CDR1 is MRHNA, CDR2 SNTAGT. The V segment lost 2 bases and the J segment 4 bases; nucleotides outside the gene matches: 5. CDR3 bases: TGTGCCAGCAGTGACGAGCCTAGCGGGAGTTACAATGAGCAGTTCTTC. It translates to CASSDEPSGSYNEQFF.